This T cell receptor (beta chain) comes out of a study of early T cells in non-severe SARS-CoV-2 infection. For the study at large: The input, bulk RNA from unsorted whole blood, was sequenced, and chains were unpaired. General study results and limits: Comparison of clonotypes with VDJdb favored anti-spike CD8 responses while missing private and CD4 specificities.

Unique molecular identifiers were added to individual cDNA molecules. TCRdb itself ran the 5' RACE reads through MiXCR, one entry per CDR3 protein. The sample holds 45,000 to 55,000 distinct CDR3 sequences, around 9.1% seen once. Germline trimming cut 6 bases from V and 5 bases from J; bases unmatched to any gene: 8. Germline V gene lookup returns CDR1 DFQATT and CDR2 SNEGSKA (reference sequence). This CDR3 has 14 residues. Notes on this clonotype: Its antigen remains unknown.

The chain is built from TRBV20-1 and TRBJ2-1, with 9 nucleotides matching TRBD2. The sample consisted of whole blood. This TCR derives from an adult who was a healthcare worker with PCR-confirmed SARS-CoV-2 infection or an uninfected control (not recorded which). CDR3 in amino acids: CSADSGSAHNEQFF. As DNA, the CDR3 is TGCAGTGCCGATAGCGGGAGTGCCCACAATGAGCAGTTCTTC.